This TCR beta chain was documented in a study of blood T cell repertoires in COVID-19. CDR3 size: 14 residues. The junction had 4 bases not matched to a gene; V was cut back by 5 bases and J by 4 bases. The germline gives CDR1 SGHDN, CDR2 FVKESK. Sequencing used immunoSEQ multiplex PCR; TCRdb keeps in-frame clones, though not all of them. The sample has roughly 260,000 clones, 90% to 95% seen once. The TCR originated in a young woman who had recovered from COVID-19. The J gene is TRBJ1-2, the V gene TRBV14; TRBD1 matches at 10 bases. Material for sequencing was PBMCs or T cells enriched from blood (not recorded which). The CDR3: CASSSGQGSYGYTF. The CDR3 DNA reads TGTGCCAGCAGCTCGGGACAGGGGTCCTATGGCTACACCTTC.